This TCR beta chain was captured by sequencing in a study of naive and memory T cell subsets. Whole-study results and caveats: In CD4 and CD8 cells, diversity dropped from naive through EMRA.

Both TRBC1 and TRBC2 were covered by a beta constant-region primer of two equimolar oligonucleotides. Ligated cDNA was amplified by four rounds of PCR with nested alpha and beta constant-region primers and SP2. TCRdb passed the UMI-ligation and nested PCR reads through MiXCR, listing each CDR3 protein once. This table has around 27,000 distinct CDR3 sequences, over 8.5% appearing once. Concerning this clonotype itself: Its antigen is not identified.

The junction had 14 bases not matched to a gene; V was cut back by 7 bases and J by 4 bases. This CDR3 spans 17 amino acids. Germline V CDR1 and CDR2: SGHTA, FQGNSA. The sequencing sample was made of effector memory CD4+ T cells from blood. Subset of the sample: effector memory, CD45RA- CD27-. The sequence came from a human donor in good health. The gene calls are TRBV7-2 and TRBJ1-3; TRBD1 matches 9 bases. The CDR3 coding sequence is TGTGCCAGCACCCTTGGTGGGACAGGGATATCCGGAAACACCATATATTTT. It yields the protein CASTLGGTGISGNTIYF.